The T cell receptor (beta chain) described here comes from a study of OX40 agonist ivuxolimab in advanced cancers. The overall study: Hepatocellular carcinoma, melanoma, renal cell or head and neck cancer occurred in dose-escalation patients. Participants, roughly 81% male, averaged approximately 60 years of age, ranging from about 23 to 79. People who had prior anti-PD-1, anti-PD-L1 or anti-CTLA-4 therapy could take part, and 40% had some. Study conclusions and caveats: Undetermined was the antigen specificity of the expanded peripheral T cells.

In regard to this clone: The antigen remains undetermined.

Data came from immunoSEQ multiplex PCR; TCRdb stores just in-frame clones and leaves some out. The sample holds 20,000 to 25,000 clones, 70% to 90% seen once. The CDR3 has 12 amino acids. Germline V CDR1 and CDR2: SEHNR, FQNEAQ (reference sequence). V was pared by 6 bases and J by 6 bases, with 10 bases between. The specimen was CD4+ or CD8+ T cells sorted from blood, collected in a trial of the OX40 agonist ivuxolimab. The J gene is TRBJ2-3, the V gene TRBV7-9; no clear D. The receptor comes from an adult with an advanced solid tumor such as melanoma, head and neck, liver or kidney cancer. CDR3 nucleotide sequence: TGTGCCAGCAGTTCTGGATGGGATACGCAGTATTTT. It yields the protein CASSSGWDTQYF.